This entry describes one T cell receptor beta chain. This sample is drawn from a study of shared clonotypes between healthy human individuals. Assay used: immunoSEQ multiplex PCR; TCRdb lists only in-frame clones, some missing. This repertoire shows about half a million clones, roughly 80% found once; its top ten account for approximately 13%. The V end lost 1 base, the J end lost 6 bases, and 15 bases lay between the germline ends. The CDR3 runs to 16 residues. Germline lookup yields CDR1 SGHVS and CDR2 FNYEAQ. The material sequenced was PBMCs. The sequence was obtained from a woman aged 40 to 50 in good health. Some clones in this sample may be carry-over from other donors' samples. V usage is TRBV7-6 and J usage is TRBJ2-2, with D maybe TRBD1 (5 bases). CDR3 residues: CASSLVPGMGPGELFF. The DNA for the CDR3 is TGTGCCAGCAGCTTAGTGCCAGGGATGGGTCCCGGGGAGCTGTTTTTT.